The 14 T cell receptor beta chains presented below share a single source sample, sequenced in a study of post-analysis software for immune sequencing data. The library was made from cDNA and included unique molecular identifiers. TCRdb passed the PCR reads through MiXCR, listing each CDR3 protein once. Of some 890,000 distinct CDR3 sequences in the sample, 53% were seen once. Notes on the study in general: A handful of TRBV segments were significantly more frequent in patients than in controls. TRBV5-6, TRBV5-1 and TRBV20-1 were among these segments.

Their target antigens are unknown. The specimen sequenced was blood. These receptors were obtained from a girl between 10 and 17 years old with multiple sclerosis.

In its sample, this clonotype was seen a few times. The chain employs TRBV20-1 and TRBJ1-5, with a tentative D call TRBD1 (5 bases). V was shortened by 4 bases and J by 5 bases, with 12 bases between the two germline ends. Germline CDR1 reads DFQATT; CDR2 reads SNEGSKA (reference sequence). The length of the CDR3 is 13 residues. The DNA for the CDR3 is TGCAGTGCTAACACAGGTGTCCATCAGCCCCAGCATTTT. This gives the protein CSANTGVHQPQHF.

This chain connects TRBV20-1 to TRBJ2-7; TRBD1 is a possible D gene (5 bases). The CDR3 has 17 amino acids. Germline V gives CDR1 DFQATT, CDR2 SNEGSKA (reference sequence). Trimming took 2 bases from V and 4 from J, leaving 24 bases between them. The CDR3 protein is CSARPGPRPGIGYEQYF. DNA of the CDR3: TGCAGTGCTAGACCAGGTCCCAGGCCAGGGATAGGGTACGAGCAGTACTTC.

CDR3 DNA sequence: TGCAGTGCCACCGGGACAGGGGGCTGGGACACTGAAGCTTTCTTT. It specifies CSATGTGGWDTEAFF. The rearrangement links TRBV20-1 to TRBJ1-1; TRBD1 aligns across 12 bases. J gave up 3 bases and V 6 bases, and 8 bases lay outside the gene matches. Per the germline V gene, CDR1 is DFQATT and CDR2 is SNEGSKA (reference sequence). The CDR3 runs 15 residues.

This clonotype was counted between two and nine times. This rearrangement joins TRBV20-1 to TRBJ2-1; no firm D call. V lost 0 bases to trimming and J lost 10 bases, with 4 bases between them. There are 10 residues in the CDR3. Germline V lookup: CDR1 DFQATT, CDR2 SNEGSKA (reference sequence). The CDR3 region has the DNA TGCAGTGCTAGAGAAGGCGAGCAGTTCTTC. Amino acid sequence: CSAREGEQFF.

The genes are TRBV9 and TRBJ2-7; tentative D call: TRBD1 (7 bases). TRBJ2-5 explains the end of the DNA better; the J call may be wrong. Germline values: CDR1 SGDLS, CDR2 YYNGEE. CDR3 size: 13 residues. In DNA form, the CDR3 reads TGTGCCAGCAGCCCCCAGGGGGGACAGACCCAGTACTTC. Amino acids: CASSPQGGQTQYF.

This clonotype was seen only a few times. The chain is built from TRBV27 and TRBJ1-4; the D is unclear. CDR3 length: 14 residues. The germline V and J ends were trimmed by 2 bases and 11 bases, with 15 bases remaining between them. The germline V gene has CDR1 MNHEY and CDR2 SMNVEV (reference sequence). The CDR3 nucleotides read TGTGCCAGCAGTTTAAAGCTGGCGGCGGGGAAACTGTTTTTT. Encoded protein: CASSLKLAAGKLFF.

The sample holds one count of this clonotype. The rearrangement links TRBV9 to TRBJ2-5, with D perhaps TRBD1 or TRBD2 (6 bases each). The CDR3 loop spans 14 amino acids. CDR1 is SGDLS, CDR2 YYNGEE, per germline. Deletions cut 0 bases from V and 1 base from J, with 7 bases between. The CDR3 region is CASSVGGAQETQYF. CDR3 DNA sequence: TGTGCCAGCAGCGTAGGGGGGGCCCAAGAGACCCAGTACTTC.

This clonotype was detected only a few times. The CDR3 spells CASSYPGQGGDYQYF. CDR3 DNA: TGTGCCAGCAGCTATCCGGGACAGGGGGGCGATTATCAGTACTTC. This chain connects TRBV7-2 to TRBJ2-4, with 11 positions matching TRBD1. J lost 12 bases, V lost 4 bases, and 11 bases had no gene match. CDR1 is SGHTA and CDR2 is FQGNSA in the germline V gene. This CDR3 is 15 amino acids long. The full variable domain, completed using reference TRBV7-2 and TRBJ2-4, is GAGVSQSPSNKVTEKGKDVELRCDPISGHTALYWYRQSLGQGLEFLIYFQGNSAPDKSGLPSDRFSAERTGGSVSTLTIQRTQQEDSAVYLCASSYPGQGGDYQYFGAGTRLSVL.

This clonotype was seen a few times. The chain uses TRBV10-3 and TRBJ2-5; 8 nucleotides align to TRBD1. The better agreement between TRBJ2-7 and the DNA end casts doubt on the J call. In germline, CDR1 is ENHRY, CDR2 SYGVKD. This CDR3 is built from 13 residues. DNA for the CDR3: TGTGCCATGGCGCCGGGACAGGTGGGCGAGCAGTACTTC. Encoded protein: CAMAPGQVGEQYF.

The J gene is TRBJ1-2, the V gene TRBV20-1, with 9 bases matching TRBD1. Germline values: CDR1 DFQATT, CDR2 SNEGSKA (reference sequence). This CDR3 spans 13 amino acids. The ends lost 7 bases at V and 6 bases at J; junction bases unmatched: 9. The CDR3 sequence: CSGPDRGVDGYTF. CDR3 sequence (DNA): TGCAGTGGTCCGGACAGGGGCGTAGATGGCTACACCTTC.

The chain combines TRBV7-9 with TRBJ2-7, with D perhaps TRBD2 (5 bases). CDR3 size: 12 residues. From germline, CDR1 is SEHNR and CDR2 FQNEAQ (reference sequence). The V end was cut by 4 bases, the J end by 6 bases, with 10 bases between. Written as DNA, the CDR3 is TGTGCCAGCAGCTCCCGGGGTCCCGAGCAGTACTTC. Its protein is CASSSRGPEQYF.

This clonotype is a singleton in its sample. As DNA, the CDR3 is TGTGCCAGCAGCTTCGCCGGGGTCGAAAGGGAGACCCAGTACTTC. It encodes CASSFAGVERETQYF. The chain recombines TRBV7-9 with TRBJ2-5; D may be TRBD2 (5 bases). CDR1 and CDR2 (germline): SEHNR, FQNEAQ (reference sequence). The CDR3 extends over 15 amino acids. The ends were cut back, 3 bases at V and 5 bases at J, with 16 bases in the middle. Filled out from reference TRBV7-9 and TRBJ2-5, the complete variable domain reads DTGVSQNPRHKITKRGQNVTFRCDPISEHNRLYWYRQTLGQGPEFLTYFQNEAQLEKSRLLSDRFSAERPKGSFSTLEIQRTEQGDSAMYLCASSFAGVERETQYFGPGTRLLVL.

The chain links TRBV2 to TRBJ1-2; D remains ambiguous. CDR3 length: 11 amino acids. The germline gives CDR1 SNHLY, CDR2 FYNNEI. CDR3 amino acids: CVSRQVDGYTF. The DNA of the CDR3 is TGTGTCTCTCGGCAGGTCGACGGCTACACCTTC.

The chain links TRBV11-3 to TRBJ2-4; D is possibly TRBD1 (5 bases). The J call is uncertain, as TRBJ2-7 better fits the DNA end. Per germline, CDR1 SGHNT and CDR2 YENEEA. This CDR3 contains 15 residues. CDR3: CASSLDGTGLGEQYF. CDR3 sequence (DNA): TGTGCCAGCAGCTTGGACGGCACAGGTTTGGGCGAGCAGTACTTC.